This T cell receptor beta chain was obtained from a study of somatic reversion in DOCK8 deficiency (dated by TCRdb to 2020 to 2021). Context from the whole study: In the study, T cell receptor beta repertoires were compared across three groups: DOCK8-deficient patients, DOCK8-revertant patients and healthy volunteers. The study examined how somatic reversion of pathogenic DOCK8 variants changes lymphocyte differentiation and function in DOCK8 deficiency. The DOCK8-deficient patients included in the study had been previously reported.

The germline V gene provides CDR1 SGHAT and CDR2 FQNNGV. Spanning cysteine to phenylalanine, the CDR3 consists of 14 amino acids. Only the CDR3 region is kept as DNA, spanning 42 bases read in frame from base 1. V is cut by 2 bases and J by 0 bases, and the space between the germline ends is 5 bases. Blood for healthy controls was obtained from volunteer donors provided by blood services in Australia and France. Genomic DNA for TCR repertoire analysis was extracted from either whole blood samples or PBMCs. Compared with the rest of its sample, this clonotype is medium-sized (0.01 to 0.1%). It has no known antigen specificity. No per-base quality is available; no much larger clone lies one base away. The library was obtained by multiplex PCR. Using EuroClonality-NGS primers, the TRB libraries were generated through a one-step amplicon PCR run on 85 to 100 ng genomic DNA. Sequencing of the TRB amplicons was done on Illumina MiSeq instruments using 2 x 250 bp version 2 chemistry. The authors processed their data as follows. Primary TRB sequence analysis and V(D)J annotation were performed with IMGT/HighV-QUEST. VDJtools was used to assess repertoire diversity and composition after nonfunctional clones were removed and samples were downsampled for comparisons between samples. Using fastp trimming at Q25 and MiXCR clonotype assembly, TCRdb reanalyzed the public sequencing data and kept in-frame beta chains. Each CDR3 protein appears once, grouped with its most common genes and DNA. These V and J calls are TCRdb output, not the study's own analysis. The sample table shows over 4,000 distinct CDR3 sequences, and around 23% are seen once. The biggest ten clones account for 9.1% of the sample.

Findings and caveats that apply to the study as a whole: Whether whole blood or PBMCs served as the source material for each individual sample was not specified in the methods.

Input material: peripheral blood. This receptor chain uses TRBV11-2 and TRBJ1-5, with the D gene call left open. The source is a human donor in good health. This receptor has the CDR3 CASSLLDSNQPQHF. The nucleotide sequence reads as follows: TGTGCCAGCAGCTTATTGGATAGCAATCAGCCCCAGCATTTT.